What follows describes a single T cell receptor (beta chain). The antigen is unknown. Sequencing was performed with immunoSEQ multiplex PCR; in TCRdb, only in-frame clones are kept and a portion is missing. Seen here are approximately 57,000 clones, approximately 90% observed once, and the top ten hold about 10%. This CDR3 is built from 17 residues. The record originates from a study of PD-1 blockade in classical Hodgkin lymphoma. About the study: Nivolumab 3 mg/kg was given intravenously every 2 weeks. Findings of the study overall: The origin of the repertoire differences remains undefined, with disease activity or prior therapy as possible causes. Unlike CD8+ TCR diversity, which did not rise significantly by C4D1, CD4+ TCR diversity did. Those achieving complete response showed baseline diversity like newly diagnosed patients.

Relapse after autologous stem cell transplantation occurred in every patient, and brentuximab vedotin exposure varied. The TCR was taken from a human donor with classical Hodgkin lymphoma. Sequenced material: peripheral blood mononuclear cells (PBMCs), taken before the second cycle of nivolumab. The chain employs TRBV12-2 and TRBJ1-5; the table's D gene call, TRBD1, was not cross checked with the DNA. TRBV12-2 is a documented pseudogene. CDR3 sequence: CASRLVLRDRGDQPQHF. The CDR3, as DNA: TGTGCAAGTCGCTTAGTGCTTCGAGACAGGGGAGATCAGCCCCAGCATTTT.